These T cell receptor beta chains were read from a single sample in a study of response to subunit inactivated influenza vaccine. TCRdb called the RT-PCR reads again in MiXCR, with one record for every CDR3 protein. The table includes roughly 780,000 distinct CDR3 sequences, around 20% detected once. Sequences were derived from PBMCs from blood, sampled more than 4 days after vaccination. Receptor source: a man aged 45-60 years who received an inactivated influenza vaccine. Both conserved end residues are part of each CDR3. Each record gives: D gene, V gene, J gene, clone size, CDR3 DNA, CDR3 protein. D genes are given only for firm matches. Size values are once, few and many counts, or a class for expanded clones, and some rows have none.

D: -
V: TRBV7-9
J: TRBJ2-7
size: -
DNA: TGTGCCAGCAGCTTAGTTCCGTACTCGGACGAGCAGTACTTC
CDR3: CASSLVPYSDEQYF

D: -
V: TRBV7-6
J: TRBJ2-7
size: few
DNA: TGTGCCAGCAGCTTAGCCAGTTTCGCCCACGAGCAGTACTTC
CDR3: CASSLASFAHEQYF

D: -
V: TRBV29-1
J: TRBJ1-2
size: -
DNA: TGCAGCGTTGGACGGGCAGGGAACTATGGCTACACCTTC
CDR3: CSVGRAGNYGYTF

D: -
V: TRBV7-2
J: TRBJ1-1
size: -
DNA: TGTGCCAGCAGCTTAGGACACAAACTGAACACTGAAGCTTTCTTT
CDR3: CASSLGHKLNTEAFF

D: TRBD2
V: TRBV7-9
J: TRBJ2-1
size: many
DNA: TGTGCCAGCAGCTTAGTAGGTAGCGGGACATACAATGAGCAGTTCTTC
CDR3: CASSLVGSGTYNEQFF

D: TRBD1
V: TRBV7-2
J: TRBJ1-5
size: many
DNA: TGTGCCAGCAGCTGGACAGGCGATAATCAGCCCCAGCATTTT
CDR3: CASSWTGDNQPQHF

D: -
V: TRBV12-3/TRBV12-4
J: TRBJ2-2
size: few
DNA: TGTGCCAGCAGTTTCGTGGGGCGTGGGGGGCTCGGGGAGCTGTTTTTT
CDR3: CASSFVGRGGLGELFF

D: -
V: TRBV20-1
J: TRBJ2-7
size: -
DNA: TGCAGTGCTCGCAGTTCCGGGGGGCTTTTTAGCGAGCAGTACTTC
CDR3: CSARSSGGLFSEQYF

D: -
V: TRBV20-1
J: TRBJ2-7
size: many
DNA: TGCAGTGCTAGCTCTTCCTACGAGCAGTACTTC
CDR3: CSASSSYEQYF

D: TRBD2
V: TRBV6-1
J: TRBJ2-2
size: -
DNA: TGTGCCAGCAGTGATCACCCCACTAGCGCCTACACCGGGGAGCTGTTTTTT
CDR3: CASSDHPTSAYTGELFF

D: TRBD2
V: TRBV5-6
J: TRBJ2-3
size: -
DNA: TGTGCCAGCAGCTTGGATCGGGAGGGAGATACGCAGTATTTT
CDR3: CASSLDREGDTQYF

D: -
V: TRBV5-1
J: TRBJ2-6
size: many
DNA: TGCGCCAGCAGCGGCAGTGTCATCTCTGGGGCCAACGTCCTGACTTTC
CDR3: CASSGSVISGANVLTF

D: TRBD2
V: TRBV7-9
J: TRBJ2-1
size: -
DNA: TGTGCCAGCAGCCCAAGGGTGGTCGCGGGGGCCTACAATGAGCAGTTCTTC
CDR3: CASSPRVVAGAYNEQFF

D: TRBD2
V: TRBV29-1
J: TRBJ2-3
size: -
DNA: TGCAGCGCGAAGCGGGGGGGCGTCACAGATACGCAGTATTTT
CDR3: CSAKRGGVTDTQYF

D: -
V: TRBV28
J: TRBJ2-3
size: -
DNA: TGTGCCAGCAGTTTGGTACTATCTAGCACAGATACGCAGTATTTT
CDR3: CASSLVLSSTDTQYF

D: -
V: TRBV20-1
J: TRBJ1-2
size: many
DNA: TGCAGTGCTAGAGACGGTTCTAACTATGGCTACACCTTC
CDR3: CSARDGSNYGYTF

D: TRBD2
V: TRBV3-1
J: TRBJ2-7
size: -
DNA: TGTGCCAGCAGCCCCTGGACTAGCGGGGATGGCGAGCAGTACTTC
CDR3: CASSPWTSGDGEQYF

D: -
V: TRBV6-5
J: TRBJ2-1
size: -
DNA: TGTACCAGCAGTTACGGGGGCCCCACCTACAATGAGCAGTTCTTC
CDR3: CTSSYGGPTYNEQFF

D: -
V: TRBV20-1
J: TRBJ1-5
size: -
DNA: TGCAGTGCTAGTAGGCCGAATCAGCCCCAGCATTTT
CDR3: CSASRPNQPQHF

D: -
V: TRBV20-1
J: TRBJ2-1
size: -
DNA: TGCAGTGCTAGAGTAAGAGGACGCCCTTACAATGAGCAGTTCTTC
CDR3: CSARVRGRPYNEQFF

D: TRBD1
V: TRBV10-3
J: TRBJ2-7
size: -
DNA: TGTGCCATCAGCGCCACCGGGACAGGGAAATCCTACGAGCAGTACTTC
CDR3: CAISATGTGKSYEQYF

D: -
V: TRBV5-1
J: TRBJ1-3
size: many
DNA: TGCGCCAGCAGCTTGCGCCCGGAGTCTGGAAACACCATATATTTT
CDR3: CASSLRPESGNTIYF

D: TRBD2
V: TRBV7-9
J: TRBJ2-2
size: -
DNA: TGTGCCAGCAACTTAGCGGGGACGAACACCGGGGAGCTGTTTTTT
CDR3: CASNLAGTNTGELFF

D: -
V: TRBV29-1
J: TRBJ2-2
size: -
DNA: TGCAGCGCCGCGGGGAGCGGGGAGCTGTTTTTT
CDR3: CSAAGSGELFF

D: -
V: TRBV12-3/TRBV12-4
J: TRBJ2-1
size: -
DNA: TGTGCCAGCAGTTCGGGGACGTACTATAGCCACAATGAGCAGTTCTTC
CDR3: CASSSGTYYSHNEQFF